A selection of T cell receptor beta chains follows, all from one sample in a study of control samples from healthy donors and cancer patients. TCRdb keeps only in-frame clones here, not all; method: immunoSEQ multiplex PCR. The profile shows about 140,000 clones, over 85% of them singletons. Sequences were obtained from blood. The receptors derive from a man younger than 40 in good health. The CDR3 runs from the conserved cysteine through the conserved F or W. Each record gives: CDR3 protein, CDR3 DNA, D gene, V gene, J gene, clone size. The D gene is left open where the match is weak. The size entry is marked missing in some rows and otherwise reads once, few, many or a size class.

CDR3 protein: CASQGRTEDSPLHF
CDR3 DNA: TGTGCCAGCCAGGGGAGGACAGAAGATTCACCCCTCCACTTT
D gene: -
V gene: TRBV6-5
J gene: TRBJ1-6
clone size: -

CDR3 protein: CASSFKRDTEAFF
CDR3 DNA: TGTGCCAGCAGTTTTAAGAGAGACACTGAAGCTTTCTTT
D gene: -
V gene: TRBV28
J gene: TRBJ1-1
clone size: once

CDR3 protein: CASTFLTGGVTEAFF
CDR3 DNA: TGTGCCAGCACCTTTCTGACAGGGGGGGTCACTGAAGCTTTCTTT
D gene: TRBD1
V gene: TRBV6-5
J gene: TRBJ1-1
clone size: once

CDR3 protein: CATSISVNTGELFF
CDR3 DNA: TGTGCCACCAGCATTAGCGTGAACACCGGGGAGCTGTTTTTT
D gene: -
V gene: TRBV15
J gene: TRBJ2-2
clone size: once

CDR3 protein: CATTPAGFNYGYTF
CDR3 DNA: TGTGCCACCACCCCAGCAGGGTTTAACTATGGCTACACCTTC
D gene: -
V gene: TRBV10-3
J gene: TRBJ1-2
clone size: -

CDR3 protein: CASSTGQGSYSPLHF
CDR3 DNA: TGTGCCAGCAGTACAGGACAGGGGAGTTATTCACCCCTCCACTTT
D gene: TRBD1
V gene: TRBV2
J gene: TRBJ1-6
clone size: -

CDR3 protein: CASSSQEDQPQHF
CDR3 DNA: TGTGCCAGCAGTTCACAGGAGGATCAGCCCCAGCATTTT
D gene: -
V gene: TRBV28
J gene: TRBJ1-5
clone size: -

CDR3 protein: CASSPLGSPDYGYTF
CDR3 DNA: TGTGCCAGCTCACCACTGGGCAGCCCAGACTATGGCTACACCTTC
D gene: -
V gene: TRBV18
J gene: TRBJ1-2
clone size: -

CDR3 protein: CSVNGRGSYEQYF
CDR3 DNA: TGCAGCGTTAACGGCAGGGGGTCCTACGAGCAGTACTTC
D gene: TRBD1
V gene: TRBV29-1
J gene: TRBJ2-7
clone size: -

CDR3 protein: CAWSEKAGRDEQFF
CDR3 DNA: TGTGCCTGGAGCGAGAAGGCCGGGAGGGATGAGCAGTTCTTC
D gene: TRBD2
V gene: TRBV30
J gene: TRBJ2-1
clone size: -

CDR3 protein: CATSDPQGYEQYF
CDR3 DNA: TGTGCCACCAGTGATCCCCAGGGGTACGAGCAGTACTTC
D gene: -
V gene: TRBV24-1
J gene: TRBJ2-7
clone size: -

CDR3 protein: CASSLLGQGVTEAFF
CDR3 DNA: TGTGCCAGCAGTTTACTCGGACAGGGAGTAACTGAAGCTTTCTTT
D gene: TRBD1
V gene: TRBV28
J gene: TRBJ1-1
clone size: -

CDR3 protein: CASSLLGAGNTIYF
CDR3 DNA: TGTGCCAGCAGCTTACTCGGAGCTGGAAACACCATATATTTT
D gene: -
V gene: TRBV7-2
J gene: TRBJ1-3
clone size: -

CDR3 protein: CASSSLGQDDSYEQYF
CDR3 DNA: TGTGCCAGCAGTTCCCTCGGACAGGACGACTCCTACGAGCAGTACTTC
D gene: TRBD1
V gene: TRBV6-2/TRBV6-3
J gene: TRBJ2-7
clone size: -

CDR3 protein: CASSPRRDTEAFF
CDR3 DNA: TGTGCCAGCTCCCCTCGGAGGGACACTGAAGCTTTCTTT
D gene: -
V gene: TRBV18
J gene: TRBJ1-1
clone size: -

CDR3 protein: CASKWGTGGIGSSPLHF
CDR3 DNA: TGTGCCAGCAAATGGGGGACAGGGGGAATTGGAAGTTCACCCCTCCACTTT
D gene: TRBD1
V gene: TRBV7-9
J gene: TRBJ1-6
clone size: -

CDR3 protein: CASSLERGTGRYGYTF
CDR3 DNA: TGCGCCAGCAGCCTCGAAAGGGGAACAGGGAGGTATGGCTACACCTTC
D gene: -
V gene: TRBV4-1
J gene: TRBJ1-2
clone size: -

CDR3 protein: CASSPRASRQPQHF
CDR3 DNA: TGTGCCAGCAGCCCTCGGGCCTCCCGGCAGCCCCAGCATTTT
D gene: -
V gene: TRBV7-2
J gene: TRBJ1-5
clone size: -

CDR3 protein: CASSPPGFTYEQYF
CDR3 DNA: TGTGCCAGCTCACCCCCGGGGTTTACCTACGAGCAGTACTTC
D gene: -
V gene: TRBV18
J gene: TRBJ2-7
clone size: -

CDR3 protein: CASSLGLAANGGQFF
CDR3 DNA: TGTGCCAGCAGCTTAGGGCTAGCGGCGAACGGGGGGCAGTTCTTC
D gene: TRBD2
V gene: TRBV7-8
J gene: TRBJ2-1
clone size: -

CDR3 protein: CASSSSIRQTEAFF
CDR3 DNA: TGTGCCAGCAGTTCTTCAATTCGGCAAACTGAAGCTTTCTTT
D gene: -
V gene: TRBV27
J gene: TRBJ1-1
clone size: -

CDR3 protein: CASSIGQGGGYTF
CDR3 DNA: TGTGCCAGCAGCATCGGACAGGGAGGCGGCTACACCTTC
D gene: TRBD1
V gene: TRBV6-5
J gene: TRBJ1-2
clone size: -

CDR3 protein: CASSLEGWGRAGSMNTEAFF
CDR3 DNA: TGTGCCAGCAGCTTAGAAGGTTGGGGTAGGGCAGGGTCTATGAACACTGAAGCTTTCTTT
D gene: -
V gene: TRBV11-3
J gene: TRBJ1-1
clone size: -

CDR3 protein: CASSVSDNYGYTF
CDR3 DNA: TGTGCCAGCAGCGTTTCAGATAACTATGGCTACACCTTC
D gene: -
V gene: TRBV9
J gene: TRBJ1-2
clone size: -

CDR3 protein: CASSQAGLNTGELFF
CDR3 DNA: TGTGCCAGCAGCCAAGCGGGACTTAACACCGGGGAGCTGTTTTTT
D gene: TRBD2
V gene: TRBV7-6
J gene: TRBJ2-2
clone size: -

CDR3 protein: CASSVGGGSTDTQYF
CDR3 DNA: TGTGCCAGCAGTGTCGGCGGGGGTAGCACAGATACGCAGTATTTT
D gene: TRBD2
V gene: TRBV2
J gene: TRBJ2-3
clone size: -

CDR3 protein: CASSYSPRGNTGELFF
CDR3 DNA: TGTGCCAGCAGTTACTCCCCCCGGGGGAACACCGGGGAGCTGTTTTTT
D gene: -
V gene: TRBV6-5
J gene: TRBJ2-2
clone size: few

CDR3 protein: CASSEHNMNTEAFF
CDR3 DNA: TGTGCCAGCAGTGAACATAACATGAACACTGAAGCTTTCTTT
D gene: -
V gene: TRBV6-1
J gene: TRBJ1-1
clone size: -

CDR3 protein: CASSEALQNTIYF
CDR3 DNA: TGTGCCAGCAGTGAAGCGCTGCAAAACACCATATATTTT
D gene: -
V gene: TRBV6-1
J gene: TRBJ1-3
clone size: -

CDR3 protein: CASRNSGLAGGPGTGELFF
CDR3 DNA: TGTGCCAGTAGAAACTCGGGACTAGCGGGAGGGCCGGGCACCGGGGAGCTGTTTTTT
D gene: TRBD2
V gene: TRBV19
J gene: TRBJ2-2
clone size: -

CDR3 protein: CASSLGTPYGYTF
CDR3 DNA: TGTGCCAGCAGTTTGGGGACACCCTATGGCTACACCTTC
D gene: -
V gene: TRBV12-3/TRBV12-4
J gene: TRBJ1-2
clone size: -

CDR3 protein: CASSPLRGLDDGYTF
CDR3 DNA: TGTGCCAGCTCACCCCTAAGAGGGCTTGACGATGGCTACACCTTC
D gene: -
V gene: TRBV18
J gene: TRBJ1-2
clone size: -

CDR3 protein: CASSFRTGSYTGELFF
CDR3 DNA: TGTGCCAGTAGTTTCCGGACAGGGTCTTACACCGGGGAGCTGTTTTTT
D gene: TRBD1
V gene: TRBV19
J gene: TRBJ2-2
clone size: -

CDR3 protein: CASSEILADYLRGEQFF
CDR3 DNA: TGTGCCAGCAGTGAAATTTTAGCGGACTATCTTCGCGGTGAGCAGTTCTTC
D gene: -
V gene: TRBV2
J gene: TRBJ2-1
clone size: -

CDR3 protein: CASSLASFSPLHF
CDR3 DNA: TGTGCCAGCAGTTTAGCGTCATTTTCACCCCTCCACTTT
D gene: -
V gene: TRBV12-3/TRBV12-4
J gene: TRBJ1-6
clone size: -

CDR3 protein: CASSSGTPGTEAFF
CDR3 DNA: TGTGCCAGCAGTTCCGGGACCCCGGGGACTGAAGCTTTCTTT
D gene: -
V gene: TRBV6-6
J gene: TRBJ1-1
clone size: -

CDR3 protein: CASSDGPGYEQYF
CDR3 DNA: TGTGCCAGCAGTGACGGACCGGGCTACGAGCAGTACTTC
D gene: -
V gene: TRBV6-4
J gene: TRBJ2-7
clone size: -

CDR3 protein: CASTLGGGNTGELFF
CDR3 DNA: TGTGCCAGCACCTTGGGAGGGGGGAACACCGGGGAGCTGTTTTTT
D gene: -
V gene: TRBV28
J gene: TRBJ2-2
clone size: -

CDR3 protein: CAWTHLYEQFF
CDR3 DNA: TGTGCCTGGACCCACTTGTATGAGCAGTTCTTC
D gene: -
V gene: TRBV30
J gene: TRBJ2-1
clone size: -

CDR3 protein: CASRALSSGRSNEQFF
CDR3 DNA: TGTGCCAGCAGGGCCCTCAGTAGCGGGAGGTCCAATGAGCAGTTCTTC
D gene: TRBD2
V gene: TRBV27
J gene: TRBJ2-1
clone size: -

CDR3 protein: CASSPPPLGQGTYEQYF
CDR3 DNA: TGTGCCAGCAGTCCCCCCCCGTTAGGACAGGGAACCTACGAGCAGTACTTC
D gene: TRBD1
V gene: TRBV28
J gene: TRBJ2-7
clone size: -

CDR3 protein: CASSLGTSGPDTQYF
CDR3 DNA: TGTGCCAGCAGTCTCGGGACTAGCGGTCCAGATACGCAGTATTTT
D gene: TRBD2
V gene: TRBV6-2/TRBV6-3
J gene: TRBJ2-3
clone size: -

CDR3 protein: CASSLESGGRGYTF
CDR3 DNA: TGTGCCAGCAGCTTAGAATCAGGGGGGCGCGGCTACACCTTC
D gene: TRBD1
V gene: TRBV11-2
J gene: TRBJ1-2
clone size: -

CDR3 protein: CASSLVGGNYGYTF
CDR3 DNA: TGTGCCAGCAGCTTGGTAGGGGGTAACTATGGCTACACCTTC
D gene: -
V gene: TRBV5-4
J gene: TRBJ1-2
clone size: -

CDR3 protein: CAWSHGLDYEQYF
CDR3 DNA: TGTGCCTGGAGTCACGGGTTGGACTACGAGCAGTACTTC
D gene: -
V gene: TRBV30
J gene: TRBJ2-7
clone size: -

CDR3 protein: CASSIEGGRGTGELFF
CDR3 DNA: TGTGCCAGTAGTATAGAGGGCGGGAGAGGGACCGGGGAGCTGTTTTTT
D gene: TRBD2
V gene: TRBV19
J gene: TRBJ2-2
clone size: once

CDR3 protein: CASSIPGTGVTQYF
CDR3 DNA: TGTGCCAGTAGTATTCCTGGGACCGGGGTGACCCAGTACTTC
D gene: -
V gene: TRBV19
J gene: TRBJ2-5
clone size: -

CDR3 protein: CASSDSSVAQVLYEQYF
CDR3 DNA: TGTGCCAGCAGTGACTCATCCGTGGCACAGGTTCTGTACGAGCAGTACTTC
D gene: -
V gene: TRBV6-4
J gene: TRBJ2-7
clone size: -

CDR3 protein: CASRPTGPRTEFF
CDR3 DNA: TGTGCCAGCAGGCCGACAGGACCCCGCACAGAGTTCTTC
D gene: -
V gene: TRBV12-3/TRBV12-4
J gene: TRBJ2-1
clone size: -

CDR3 protein: CASNALGTGGPYEQYF
CDR3 DNA: TGTGCCAGCAACGCGCTCGGGACAGGGGGCCCCTACGAGCAGTACTTC
D gene: TRBD1
V gene: TRBV6-6
J gene: TRBJ2-7
clone size: -

CDR3 protein: CASSIGTTPYNEQFF
CDR3 DNA: TGTGCCAGTAGTATCGGGACTACCCCCTACAATGAGCAGTTCTTC
D gene: TRBD2
V gene: TRBV19
J gene: TRBJ2-1
clone size: -

CDR3 protein: CASSHASGSTDTQYF
CDR3 DNA: TGTGCCAGCTCACACGCTAGCGGTAGCACAGATACGCAGTATTTT
D gene: TRBD2
V gene: TRBV18
J gene: TRBJ2-3
clone size: -

CDR3 protein: CASSARQGGYGYTF
CDR3 DNA: TGTGCCAGCAGTGCCCGGCAGGGCGGCTATGGCTACACCTTC
D gene: -
V gene: TRBV28
J gene: TRBJ1-2
clone size: once

CDR3 protein: CASSLAGQGIGTQYF
CDR3 DNA: TGTGCCAGCAGCTTAGCGGGACAGGGGATCGGGACCCAGTACTTC
D gene: TRBD1
V gene: TRBV7-8
J gene: TRBJ2-5
clone size: -

CDR3 protein: CASSSLGQGADTQYF
CDR3 DNA: TGTGCCAGCAGCTCCCTCGGACAGGGGGCGGATACGCAGTATTTT
D gene: TRBD1
V gene: TRBV11-3
J gene: TRBJ2-3
clone size: few

CDR3 protein: CASSSIIKTSGRADEQFF
CDR3 DNA: TGTGCCAGCAGTTCAATAATCAAAACTAGCGGGAGGGCGGATGAGCAGTTCTTC
D gene: TRBD2
V gene: TRBV28
J gene: TRBJ2-1
clone size: -

CDR3 protein: CASSMDSGTKETQYF
CDR3 DNA: TGTGCCAGTAGTATGGACAGTGGAACCAAAGAGACCCAGTACTTC
D gene: -
V gene: TRBV19
J gene: TRBJ2-5
clone size: -

CDR3 protein: CASSLSGTGQETQYF
CDR3 DNA: TGTGCCAGCAGTTTATCCGGGACTGGCCAAGAGACCCAGTACTTC
D gene: -
V gene: TRBV28
J gene: TRBJ2-5
clone size: -

CDR3 protein: CASSYTPAGDGYTF
CDR3 DNA: TGTGCCAGCAGTTACACCCCGGCAGGGGACGGCTACACCTTC
D gene: -
V gene: TRBV6-2/TRBV6-3
J gene: TRBJ1-2
clone size: -